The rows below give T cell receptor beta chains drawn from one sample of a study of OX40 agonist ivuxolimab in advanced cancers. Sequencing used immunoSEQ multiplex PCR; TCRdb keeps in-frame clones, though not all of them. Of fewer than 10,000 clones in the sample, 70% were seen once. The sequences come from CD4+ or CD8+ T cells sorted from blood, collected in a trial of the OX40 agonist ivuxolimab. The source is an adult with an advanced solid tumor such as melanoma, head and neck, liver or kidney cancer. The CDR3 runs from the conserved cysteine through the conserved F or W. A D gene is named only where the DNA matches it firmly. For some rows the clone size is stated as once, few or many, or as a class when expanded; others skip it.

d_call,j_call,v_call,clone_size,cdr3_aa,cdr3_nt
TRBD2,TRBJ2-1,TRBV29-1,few,CSVAGVVNEQFF,TGCAGCGTAGCGGGAGTGGTAAATGAGCAGTTCTTC
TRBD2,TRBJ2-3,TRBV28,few,CASFGLAVTTSTDTQYF,TGTGCCAGTTTCGGACTAGCGGTGACTACTAGCACAGATACGCAGTATTTT
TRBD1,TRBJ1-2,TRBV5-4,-,CAVSKQGVFGYGYTF,TGTGCCGTATCAAAGCAGGGGGTATTTGGCTATGGCTACACCTTC
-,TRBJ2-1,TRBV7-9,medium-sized,CASSETVGLSEQFF,TGTGCCAGCAGCGAGACCGTTGGCCTATCTGAGCAGTTCTTC
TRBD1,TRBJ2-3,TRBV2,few,CASSDPVGDQGVPTDTQYF,TGTGCCAGCAGTGATCCGGTTGGGGATCAGGGGGTCCCCACAGATACGCAGTATTTT
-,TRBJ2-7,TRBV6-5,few,CASSYPPYEQYF,TGTGCCAGCAGTTACCCGCCCTACGAGCAGTACTTC
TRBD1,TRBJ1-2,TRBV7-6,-,CASSLGQGDGYTF,TGTGCCAGCAGCTTGGGACAGGGAGATGGCTACACCTTC
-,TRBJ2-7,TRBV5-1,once,CASSLVGPPDEQYF,TGCGCCAGCAGCTTGGTAGGACCCCCAGACGAGCAGTACTTC
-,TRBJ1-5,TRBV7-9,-,CASSDHSTEPQHF,TGTGCCAGCAGCGATCACAGTACAGAGCCCCAGCATTTT
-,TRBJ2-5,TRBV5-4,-,CASRDAGQSETQYF,TGTGCCAGCAGGGATGCCGGACAGTCAGAGACCCAGTACTTC
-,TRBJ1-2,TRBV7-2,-,CASSLVAFEEPYGYTF,TGTGCCAGCAGCTTAGTGGCCTTTGAGGAACCCTATGGCTACACCTTC
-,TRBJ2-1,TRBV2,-,CASSQGNTEQFF,TGTGCCAGCAGTCAGGGGAATACCGAGCAGTTCTTC
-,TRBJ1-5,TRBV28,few,CASATSLNQPQHF,TGTGCCTCCGCCACAAGCCTCAATCAGCCCCAGCATTTT
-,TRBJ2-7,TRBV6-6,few,CASSYDFLDFTIEQYF,TGTGCCAGCAGTTACGATTTTTTGGACTTCACTATAGAGCAGTACTTC
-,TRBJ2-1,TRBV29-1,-,CSVERIYNEQFF,TGCAGCGTTGAGAGGATCTACAATGAGCAGTTCTTC
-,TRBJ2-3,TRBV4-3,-,CASSPGLTDTQYF,TGCGCCAGCAGTCCCGGACTTACAGATACGCAGTATTTT
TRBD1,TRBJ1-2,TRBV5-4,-,CASSPGTGEGYGYTF,TGTGCCAGCAGTCCCGGGACAGGGGAAGGCTATGGCTACACCTTC
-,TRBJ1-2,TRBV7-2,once,CASSLVAGDGYTF,TGTGCCAGCAGCTTAGTTGCAGGGGATGGCTACACCTTC
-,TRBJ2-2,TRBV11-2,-,CASSRRGDPNTGELFF,TGTGCCAGCAGCCGGAGGGGGGATCCGAACACCGGGGAGCTGTTTTTT
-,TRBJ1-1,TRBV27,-,CASKREPMNTEAFF,TGTGCCAGCAAAAGAGAACCGATGAACACTGAAGCTTTCTTT
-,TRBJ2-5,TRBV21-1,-,CASSSQWIQGPELKTQYF,TGTGCCAGCAGCTCACAGTGGATACAGGGCCCGGAACTAAAGACCCAGTACTTC
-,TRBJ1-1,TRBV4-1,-,CASSQQGGNTEAFF,TGCGCCAGCAGCCAACAGGGTGGGAACACTGAAGCTTTCTTT
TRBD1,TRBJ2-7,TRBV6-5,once,CASDGTGSEQYF,TGTGCCTCAGACGGGACAGGGAGCGAGCAGTACTTC
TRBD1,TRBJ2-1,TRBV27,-,CACRRGGTYNEQFF,TGTGCCTGCCGAAGAGGGGGCACCTACAATGAGCAGTTCTTC
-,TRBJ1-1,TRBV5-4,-,CASSLLVGAGTEAFF,TGTGCCAGCAGCTTGTTAGTAGGGGCGGGGACTGAAGCTTTCTTT
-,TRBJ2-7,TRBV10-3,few,CAISETYEQYF,TGTGCCATCAGTGAGACCTACGAGCAGTACTTC
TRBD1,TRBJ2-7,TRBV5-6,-,CASSLEGTGGDEQYF,TGTGCCAGCAGCTTGGAAGGGACAGGGGGCGATGAGCAGTACTTC
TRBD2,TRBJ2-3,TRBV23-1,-,CDCGLAGGGTDTQYF,TGCGATTGCGGACTAGCGGGAGGCGGCACAGATACGCAGTATTTT
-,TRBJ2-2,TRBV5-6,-,CASSQMTVYGTGELFF,TGTGCCAGCAGCCAAATGACAGTATACGGGACCGGGGAGCTGTTTTTT
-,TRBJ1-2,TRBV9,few,CASSTRGPGGYTF,TGTGCCAGCAGCACCCGCGGCCCGGGAGGCTACACCTTC
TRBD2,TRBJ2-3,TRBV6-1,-,CASSETFGTSGHTDTQYF,TGTGCCAGCAGTGAGACCTTCGGGACTAGCGGACACACAGATACGCAGTATTTT
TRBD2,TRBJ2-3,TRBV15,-,CATGGENTDTQYF,TGTGCCACCGGGGGGGAAAACACAGATACGCAGTATTTT
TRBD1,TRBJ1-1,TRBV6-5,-,CATTSGGADTEAFF,TGTGCCACCACCTCAGGGGGCGCAGACACTGAAGCTTTCTTT
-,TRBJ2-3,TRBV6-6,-,CASSYLVSADTQYF,TGTGCCAGCAGTTACTTAGTGAGCGCAGATACGCAGTATTTT
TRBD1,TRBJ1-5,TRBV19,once,CASLHQGGAGNQPQHF,TGTGCCAGTCTTCACCAGGGGGGCGCTGGAAATCAGCCCCAGCATTTT
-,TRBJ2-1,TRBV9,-,CASSGGGHNEQFF,TGTGCCAGCAGCGGCGGGGGCCACAATGAGCAGTTCTTC
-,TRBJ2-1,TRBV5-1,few,CASSSGQRGEQFF,TGCGCCAGCAGTTCGGGTCAAAGGGGTGAGCAGTTCTTC
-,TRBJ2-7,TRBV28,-,CASSLGTLNEQYF,TGTGCCAGCAGTTTAGGGACACTGAACGAGCAGTACTTC
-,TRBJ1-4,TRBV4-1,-,CASSQSVGTNEKLFF,TGCGCCAGCAGCCAGTCCGTCGGGACTAATGAAAAACTGTTTTTT
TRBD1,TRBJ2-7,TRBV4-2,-,CASSQWTGGTYEQYF,TGTGCCAGCAGCCAATGGACAGGGGGGACCTACGAGCAGTACTTC
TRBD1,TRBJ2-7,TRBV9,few,CASSVAGTAYYEQYF,TGTGCCAGCAGCGTTGCCGGGACAGCCTACTACGAGCAGTACTTC
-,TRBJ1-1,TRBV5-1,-,CASSQGVNRENTEAFF,TGCGCCAGCAGCCAAGGAGTTAACAGGGAGAACACTGAAGCTTTCTTT
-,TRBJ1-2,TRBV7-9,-,CASSEPGGYGYTF,TGTGCCAGCAGCGAGCCCGGCGGATATGGCTACACCTTC
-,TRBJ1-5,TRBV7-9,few,CASSNPRGQPQHF,TGTGCCAGCAGCAACCCCAGGGGTCAGCCCCAGCATTTT
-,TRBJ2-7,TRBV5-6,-,CASSLIAGNYEQYF,TGTGCCAGCAGCTTAATCGCGGGCAATTACGAGCAGTACTTC
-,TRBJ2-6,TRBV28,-,CASSPKIGRGSNVLTF,TGTGCCAGCAGTCCGAAAATCGGGCGGGGCTCGAACGTCCTGACTTTC
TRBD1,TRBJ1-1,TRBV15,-,CATSRGLQGSTEAFF,TGTGCCACCAGCAGAGGTCTACAGGGGTCGACTGAAGCTTTCTTT
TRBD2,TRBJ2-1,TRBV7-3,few,CASSLTSGRNNEQFF,TGTGCCAGCAGCCTCACTAGCGGGAGGAACAATGAGCAGTTCTTC
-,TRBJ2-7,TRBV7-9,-,CASSGDNTDYEQYF,TGTGCCAGCAGTGGAGATAACACCGACTACGAGCAGTACTTC
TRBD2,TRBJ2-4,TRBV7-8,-,CASSLGEGLNWAKNIQYF,TGTGCCAGCAGCTTAGGGGAGGGACTAAACTGGGCCAAAAACATTCAGTACTTC
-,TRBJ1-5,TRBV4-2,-,CASSQEGGTSQPQHF,TGTGCCAGCAGCCAAGAGGGCGGGACAAGTCAGCCCCAGCATTTT
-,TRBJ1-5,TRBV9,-,CASSVDGREGQPQHF,TGTGCCAGCAGCGTAGACGGCAGGGAAGGTCAGCCCCAGCATTTT
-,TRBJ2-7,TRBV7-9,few,CASSSGTYEQYF,TGTGCCAGCAGCTCAGGGACCTACGAGCAGTACTTC